The source of this T cell receptor beta chain is a study of technical replicates of blood from a handful of donors. Using immunoSEQ multiplex PCR, the repertoire was profiled, and TCRdb retains in-frame clones only, with some absent. Found here are around 80,000 clones, approximately 94% of them singletons; the top ten hold 0.38%. The sample was T cells isolated from PBMCs. The TCR comes from a human donor in good health.

In DNA, the CDR3 is TGTGCCAGCAGCCAAGTAGGGAGATTAAACACTGAAGCTTTCTTT. As protein: CASSQVGRLNTEAFF. The rearrangement uses TRBV14 and TRBJ1-1; D remains unclear. The CDR3 length is 15 residues. Germline CDR1 is SGHDN and CDR2 is FVKESK. V lost 1 base to trimming and J lost 2 bases, with 11 bases between them.